This entry concerns a single T cell receptor beta chain. Its antigen is as yet unknown. Heparinised blood was drawn once per donor, averaging roughly 0.11 L. Sorted populations all exceeded 95% purity. Of the isolated RNA, all was reverse transcribed, and so the sequenced material was expressed TCRB transcripts. Sequencing was performed with immunoSEQ multiplex PCR; in TCRdb, only in-frame clones are kept and a portion is missing. This table holds around 280,000 clones, 8% found once. This specimen belongs to a study of beta chain features in type 1 diabetes. Broader study findings: cDNA-based reads could over-represent cells with high TCR expression. The question left open here concerned HLA type influencing TCRB rearrangement.

The CDR3 length is 14 residues. The V end lost 4 bases, the J end lost 5 bases, and 15 bases lay between the germline ends. CDR1 is SGHNT and CDR2 is YYREEE in the germline V gene (reference sequence). The sequenced sample was central memory CD4+ T cells from blood. The chain has TRBV5-4 and TRBJ2-5; D possibly uses TRBD1 or TRBD2 (5 bases each). The source of this sequence is a woman between 18 and 30 years old in good health. The CDR3 nucleotides are TGTGCCAGCAGCCCTGGGGGAGTTCGGGAGACCCAGTACTTC. It encodes CASSPGGVRETQYF.